This T cell receptor beta chain was sequenced in a study of cytomegalovirus exposure and HLA in healthy donors. Study-wide results and limits: The authors enumerated 180 or so TCR beta chains as linked to cytomegalovirus.

The study drew the donors from its 120-subject validation cohort, separate from the roughly 700-subject first cohort. Profiled with immunoSEQ multiplex PCR; TCRdb holds only in-frame clones, not every one. The data contain about 140,000 clones, roughly four fifths of them singletons. A remark on this clone: Its specificity is unknown.

CDR1 is SGHRS and CDR2 is YFSETQ in the germline V gene. The CDR3 is made up of 14 amino acids. The ends were cut back, 2 bases at V and 3 bases at J, with 8 bases in the middle. This TCR derives from a young man in good health and CMV-seropositive. Source material: PBMCs. V and J are TRBV5-1 and TRBJ2-2; TRBD2 is a possible D gene (6 bases). DNA for the CDR3: TGCGCCAGCAGCTTTGGAGGGGACACCGGGGAGCTGTTTTTT. Translated, it gives CASSFGGDTGELFF.